The clone carrying this T cell receptor beta chain is a singleton in its sample. What it binds is unknown. The ends lost 2 bases at V and 6 bases at J; junction bases unmatched: 8. CDR1 and CDR2 from the germline V gene are GTSNPN and SVGIG (reference sequence). This CDR3 is built from 15 residues. PCR amplification relied on 60 Vbeta primers (plus 13 Jbeta primers). Sequencing was performed with immunoSEQ multiplex PCR; in TCRdb, only in-frame clones are kept and a portion is missing. The profile shows 100,000 to 150,000 clones, roughly 80% of them singletons. Donors in the study were healthy people who gave bone marrow. These data are taken from a study of cytomegalovirus exposure and HLA in healthy donors. Points from the study as a whole: The classifier, whose performance was assessed in both the original and validation cohorts, reportedly diagnosed cytomegalovirus status with high specificity and sensitivity.

This receptor was identified in a man aged 25 to 40 in good health and CMV-seropositive. The chain is built from TRBV30 and TRBJ1-5, with 9 bases aligning to TRBD1. Sample: PBMCs. The CDR3 loop is CAWSRGQGVGQPQHF. DNA for the CDR3: TGTGCCTGGAGTAGGGGACAGGGAGTAGGTCAGCCCCAGCATTTT. Using reference TRBV30 and TRBJ1-5 for the parts outside the CDR3, the full variable domain is SQTIHQWPATLVQPVGSPLSLECTVEGTSNPNLYWYRQAAGRGLQLLFYSVGIGQISSEVPQNLSASRPQDRQFILSSKKLLLSDSGFYLCAWSRGQGVGQPQHFGDGTRLSIL.